This T cell receptor beta chain came from a study of T cell responses to AZD1222 COVID-19 vaccine. Regarding the study as a whole: Receipt of two AZD1222 doses was followed by a rise in Spike-specific TCR breadth and depth. Most donors were white British and more were female, and clonal diversity was possibly underestimated.

V gave up 4 bases and J gave up 7 bases, with 16 bases separating them. Per germline, CDR1 MDHEN and CDR2 SYDVKM. This CDR3 has 15 amino acids. The method was immunoSEQ multiplex PCR; TCRdb's version includes in-frame clones alone and lacks a portion of them. The top ten clones hold roughly 1.6% of a sample with 100,000 to 150,000 clones, around 92% of them seen once. Turning to this clone: Its antigen remains unknown.

The receptor's source is an adult in good health. The gene calls are TRBV28 and TRBJ1-4, with D possibly TRBD1 on 5 matching bases. The material sequenced was peripheral blood, taken on day 0 of AZD1222 vaccination. The CDR3 bases are TGTGCCAGCAGTTCTAGTGAGGGGCCGAGTGAAAAACTGTTTTTT. It translates to CASSSSEGPSEKLFF.